This TCR beta chain is from a study of STAT5B mutations in CD4+ large granular lymphocyte leukemia. On the study more broadly: Cryopreserved patient cells were CD8-depleted, then anti-CD4 bead selected. Findings and limits, study-wide: Patient CD4-sorted repertoires stayed more clonal than healthy ones after leukemic-clone removal.

Details on this clone: Its specificity is not known.

Germline CDR1 reads SGDLS; CDR2 reads YYNGEE. Trimming cost V 5 bases and J 4 bases; bases outside gene matches: 4. This CDR3 region has 13 residues. Assay: immunoSEQ multiplex PCR; the TCRdb copy retains only in-frame clones and omits some. The sample carries 4,300 or so clones, roughly four fifths recorded once. The chain links TRBV9 to TRBJ2-5; 8 bases fit TRBD1. The sample comprised PBMCs. This clonotype was obtained from a man between 65 and 85 years old with CD4+ T-cell large granular lymphocyte leukemia. The CDR3 DNA sequence: TGTGCCAGCAGTGCAGGGGGCCGAGAGACCCAGTACTTC. It yields the protein CASSAGGRETQYF.